A selection of T cell receptor beta chains follows, all from one sample in a study of regulatory T cells in long-lasting Graves disease. One entry per CDR3 protein, called by TCRdb with MiXCR from the multiplex PCR reads. This sample has about 460,000 distinct CDR3 sequences, with 22% found just once. This specimen consisted of peripheral blood mononuclear cells (PBMCs), obtained when the disease was refractory, from a patient treated with antithyroid drugs. These receptor sequences come from a female donor with Graves disease. The CDR3 runs from the conserved cysteine through the conserved F or W. A D gene is named only where the DNA matches it firmly. Size values are once, few and many counts, or a class for expanded clones, and some rows have none.

abundance,v_gene,d_gene,j_gene,CDR3nt,CDR3aa
many,TRBV7-2,TRBD1,TRBJ1-5,TGTGCCAGCAGCACGGACAGGGGGTGGTTTGATCCCCAGCATTTT,CASSTDRGWFDPQHF
many,TRBV28,TRBD1,TRBJ2-7,TGTGCCATGACTCGGACAGGGTCCTACGAGCAGTACTTC,CAMTRTGSYEQYF
-,TRBV11-3,-,TRBJ1-1,TGTGCCAGCAGCACCGCACAGAACCTACCGAACACTGAAGCTTTCTTT,CASSTAQNLPNTEAFF
-,TRBV19,-,TRBJ2-7,TGTGCCAGTAGTATAGTCGTGGACAATTACGAGCAGTACTTC,CASSIVVDNYEQYF
many,TRBV11-2,-,TRBJ2-2,TGTGCCAGCAGCCAGGACAGGAACACCGGGGAGCTGTTTTTT,CASSQDRNTGELFF
many,TRBV10-3,-,TRBJ2-5,TGTGCCATCAGTGACCTAGCGTCGGAGACCCAGTACTTC,CAISDLASETQYF
-,TRBV4-1,-,TRBJ1-5,TGCGCCAGCAGCCAAGATACTCTCTGGGATCAGCCCCAGCATTTT,CASSQDTLWDQPQHF
few,TRBV11-1,-,TRBJ1-1,TGTGCCAGCAGCTCCTCAAGAGGGGCCTACACTGAAGCTTTCTTT,CASSSSRGAYTEAFF
few,TRBV10-3,-,TRBJ1-4,TGTGCCATCAGTGAGTCCGGGGGATTAGGGGAAAAACTGTTTTTT,CAISESGGLGEKLFF
-,TRBV12-3/TRBV12-4,-,TRBJ2-7,TGTGCCAGCAGTTTAGTCGGGTCTCCTCCTGGGGGCGAGCAGTACTTC,CASSLVGSPPGGEQYF
-,TRBV4-3,-,TRBJ2-7,TGCGCCAGCAGCCAAGAGCAGGAAAGCCCCTACGAGCAGTACTTC,CASSQEQESPYEQYF
-,TRBV28,-,TRBJ2-3,TGTGCCAGCAGCGCTCGGGGCTCAGGACTCGCAGATACGCAGTATTTT,CASSARGSGLADTQYF
-,TRBV13,-,TRBJ2-2,TGTGCCAGCAGCTTAGGAGGGAGTTCGAACACCGGGGAGCTGTTTTTT,CASSLGGSSNTGELFF
-,TRBV29-1,TRBD1,TRBJ1-3,TGCAGCGTTGAAATGGACAGGGGGACTTCTGGAAACACCATATATTTT,CSVEMDRGTSGNTIYF
-,TRBV6-1,-,TRBJ1-3,TGTGCCACCTTAGCCCCAACTGGAAACACCATATATTTT,CATLAPTGNTIYF
-,TRBV18,-,TRBJ1-1,TGTGCCAGCTCACCGAGAAGGGAATGGGGTACTGAAGCTTTCTTT,CASSPRREWGTEAFF
few,TRBV7-9,-,TRBJ1-4,TGTGCCAGCAGCTTATCGCAGAACAATGAAAAACTGTTTTTT,CASSLSQNNEKLFF
few,TRBV28,-,TRBJ2-1,TGTGCCAGCAGATATGGACAGTACAATGAGCAGTTCTTC,CASRYGQYNEQFF
many,TRBV2,TRBD1,TRBJ1-6,TGTGCCAGCAGTCGACAGGGTTTCGTCGGGAATTCACCCCTCCACTTT,CASSRQGFVGNSPLHF
few,TRBV5-5,-,TRBJ1-1,TGTGCCAGCAGCTCACGAACCCAGGACAACACTGAAGCTTTCTTT,CASSSRTQDNTEAFF
-,TRBV7-2,-,TRBJ1-1,TGTGCCAGCAGCTCGGAATTCTGGCGGGCCCATGAAGCTTTCTTT,CASSSEFWRAHEAFF
many,TRBV7-9,TRBD2,TRBJ2-2,TGTGCCAGCAGCAGACTAGCGTTGAAGAACACCGGGGAGCTGTTTTTT,CASSRLALKNTGELFF
many,TRBV6-1,TRBD1,TRBJ1-1,TGTGCCAGCCGGCGGGACAGGGAGAACACTGAAGCTTTCTTT,CASRRDRENTEAFF
-,TRBV24-1,-,TRBJ2-7,TGTGCCACCAGTGACCGGGACCAAACCTACGAGCAGTACTTC,CATSDRDQTYEQYF
many,TRBV28,-,TRBJ2-5,TGTGCCAGCAGTGGGGCAGGAGAGACCCAGTACTTC,CASSGAGETQYF
-,TRBV3-1,-,TRBJ1-1,TGTGCCAGCAGCCCGCTTGCCGGTCTCGGAGTGTCTGAAGCTTTCTTT,CASSPLAGLGVSEAFF
many,TRBV28,TRBD1,TRBJ2-7,TGTGCCAGCAGTCCGGGACAGAGACCCTACGAGCAGTACTTC,CASSPGQRPYEQYF
-,TRBV7-2,TRBD1,TRBJ1-2,TGTGCCAGCAGCTTCGAGACAGGGAATAACTATGGCTACACCTTC,CASSFETGNNYGYTF
few,TRBV27,TRBD1,TRBJ1-4,TGTGCCAGCAGGAGGGACAGGGATAATGAAAAACTGTTTTTT,CASRRDRDNEKLFF
many,TRBV28,-,TRBJ1-5,TGTGCCAGCAGTTTGTACCCGGGAAATCGTCAGCCCCAGCATTTT,CASSLYPGNRQPQHF
few,TRBV19,-,TRBJ2-7,TGTGCCAGTAGCTCGGGGACCCTCTACGAGCAGTACTTC,CASSSGTLYEQYF
many,TRBV12-3/TRBV12-4,TRBD1,TRBJ2-7,TGTGCCAGCAGATTGGGACAGGGATTCTACGAGCAGTACTTC,CASRLGQGFYEQYF
many,TRBV28,-,TRBJ2-2,TGTGCCAGCGCCCCCAGCGGGGAGCTGTTTTTT,CASAPSGELFF
few,TRBV5-1,TRBD1,TRBJ2-7,TGCGCCAGCAGCCCAGGACAGGGACCCTTCTACGAGCAGTACTTC,CASSPGQGPFYEQYF
many,TRBV12-3/TRBV12-4,-,TRBJ1-1,TGTGCCAGCAGTTACCCCCGGCGTAGTAGGGGAGCTTTCTTT,CASSYPRRSRGAFF
-,TRBV7-9,-,TRBJ1-2,TGTGCCAGCAGCTATAACAGGGACTATGGCTACACCTTC,CASSYNRDYGYTF
many,TRBV2,-,TRBJ2-2,TGTGCCAGCAGTGACCGGGGGAGGAACACCGGGGAGCTGTTTTTT,CASSDRGRNTGELFF
many,TRBV3-1,-,TRBJ2-7,TGTGCCAGCGTAGGAGGCTACGAGCAGTACTTC,CASVGGYEQYF
many,TRBV19,-,TRBJ1-2,TGTGCCACCAGCCGGGGGGAGTGGACCGACTATGGCTACACCTTC,CATSRGEWTDYGYTF
-,TRBV20-1,-,TRBJ2-1,TGCAGTGCTACCCCGTCCGAGAGAGCGCGGGGTGAGCAGTTCTTC,CSATPSERARGEQFF
-,TRBV19,TRBD1,TRBJ1-1,TGTGCCAGTAGTATATTGGGACAGCAAGCTTTCTTT,CASSILGQQAFF
-,TRBV6-1,-,TRBJ1-1,TGTGCCAGCAGTCCTCACGGGGGCACTGAAGCTTTCTTT,CASSPHGGTEAFF
many,TRBV28,TRBD1,TRBJ1-6,TGTGCCAGCAGTTTAGGCAGGGGGCCTTCACCCCTCCACTTT,CASSLGRGPSPLHF
-,TRBV7-9,TRBD1,TRBJ2-2,TGTGCCAGCAGCTTATGGGACAGCATAACCGGGGAGCTGTTTTTT,CASSLWDSITGELFF
-,TRBV12-3/TRBV12-4,-,TRBJ2-3,TGTGCCAGCAGCCGTGGAAGGCGGGATACGCAGTATTTT,CASSRGRRDTQYF
few,TRBV19,-,TRBJ2-2,TGTGCCAGTAGTAGAGGTAGCCCCACCGGGGAGCTGTTTTTT,CASSRGSPTGELFF
many,TRBV9,TRBD1,TRBJ2-5,TGTGCCAGCAGCGTTCAGACAGGGCGGGAGACCCAGTACTTC,CASSVQTGRETQYF
-,TRBV27,-,TRBJ2-7,TGTGCCAGCAGAACTTTCCAGCGAGGGGTATACCCCTACGAGCAGTACTTC,CASRTFQRGVYPYEQYF
many,TRBV28,TRBD1,TRBJ1-5,TGTGCCAGCAGTCCGACAGGGATGAGGGGCAATCAGCCCCAGCATTTT,CASSPTGMRGNQPQHF
many,TRBV28,-,TRBJ1-1,TGTGCCAGCAGTTTTTGGGGGGACCCGAACACTGAAGCTTTCTTT,CASSFWGDPNTEAFF
many,TRBV2,-,TRBJ1-2,TGTGCCAGCAGTGCCAACTATGGCTACACCTTC,CASSANYGYTF
many,TRBV6-1,-,TRBJ1-5,TGTGCCAGCAGTCGGGACACCTTGGGCCATCAGCCCCAGCATTTT,CASSRDTLGHQPQHF
many,TRBV28,-,TRBJ1-2,TGTGCCAGCAGTTTCACGCACTCTGGCTACACCTTC,CASSFTHSGYTF
many,TRBV11-1,-,TRBJ1-1,TGTGCCAGCAGGTCCCTGCGCCGGGGTACTGAAGCTTTCTTT,CASRSLRRGTEAFF
once,TRBV9,-,TRBJ2-5,TGTGCCAGCAGCGTAGTTGGTACGGTATCGGAGACCCAGTACTTC,CASSVVGTVSETQYF
-,TRBV20-1,TRBD2,TRBJ2-1,TGCAGTGCTAGAGATATTGCGGGGGGCTATTACAATGAGCAGTTCTTC,CSARDIAGGYYNEQFF
many,TRBV7-2,-,TRBJ1-5,TGTGCCAGCAGTCAACAGGGAAGCAATCAGCCCCAGCATTTT,CASSQQGSNQPQHF
many,TRBV15,-,TRBJ1-4,TGTGCCACCAGCAGACAGGGGAGAGCTAATGAAAAACTGTTTTTT,CATSRQGRANEKLFF
many,TRBV11-2,TRBD1,TRBJ1-4,TGTGCCAGCAGCTTAGTCTGGACAGGGGTTAATGAAAAACTGTTTTTT,CASSLVWTGVNEKLFF
many,TRBV10-3,-,TRBJ2-7,TGTGCCATCAGTGCGGGTGTGGCAGCCGAGCAGTACTTC,CAISAGVAAEQYF